A selection of T cell receptor beta chains follows, all from one sample in a study of Graves' ophthalmopathy and Graves' hyperthyroidism. TCRdb passed the multiplex PCR reads through MiXCR, listing each CDR3 protein once. The sample carries 400,000 or so distinct CDR3 sequences, about a sixth recorded once. The source material was peripheral blood. Source of these receptors: an adult woman with stable Graves' hyperthyroidism. CDR3s include the opening cysteine and the closing phenylalanine or tryptophan. D genes are given only for firm matches. A row's size may be missing; if present it is once, few, many or a size class.

CDR3 length	V gene	J gene	D gene	clone size	CDR3 DNA	CDR3 protein
15	TRBV5-1	TRBJ1-2	NA	many	TGCGCCAGCAGGCTCGTGGACAGTTCCGCGGTTGGCTACACCTTC	CASRLVDSSAVGYTF
17	TRBV6-1	TRBJ2-2	TRBD1	NA	TGTGCCAGCAGCCCAGATAGACAGGGATGGAAAACCGGGGAGCTGTTTTTT	CASSPDRQGWKTGELFF
15	TRBV5-1	TRBJ1-6	TRBD1	many	TGCGCCAGCACCTCCGCCGGGGACAGTAATTCACCCCTCCACTTT	CASTSAGDSNSPLHF
13	TRBV28	TRBJ2-7	NA	many	TGTGCCAGCAGTTTATCTTCCTTTGGGGAGCAGTACTTC	CASSLSSFGEQYF
11	TRBV30	TRBJ1-1	NA	many	TGTGCCTGGAGGAAGCTAACTGAAGCTTTCTTT	CAWRKLTEAFF
13	TRBV30	TRBJ1-1	NA	few	TGTGCCTCGTCGACAAACATGAACACTGAAGCTTTCTTT	CASSTNMNTEAFF
15	TRBV27	TRBJ2-7	TRBD1	many	TGTGCCAGCAGCTCCTCCGGGACAGGGTACTACGAGCAGTACTTC	CASSSSGTGYYEQYF
14	TRBV6-1	TRBJ2-7	NA	few	TGTGCCAGCATCCCATGGGTGGGGGCCTACGAGCAGTACTTC	CASIPWVGAYEQYF
14	TRBV6-4	TRBJ1-6	NA	NA	TGTGCCAGCAGTGAAGGAGGAGGTAATTCACCCCTCCACTTT	CASSEGGGNSPLHF
13	TRBV3-1	TRBJ1-2	TRBD1	few	TGTGCCAGCAGCACTGGGACAGGGGTTGGCTACACCTTC	CASSTGTGVGYTF
13	TRBV11-2	TRBJ1-1	NA	many	TGTGCCAGCAGCGCCACAATGAACACTGAAGCTTTCTTT	CASSATMNTEAFF
17	TRBV4-2	TRBJ1-3	TRBD1	many	TGTGCCAGCAGCCAAGACTGGGCAGGGGGCTCTGGAAACACCATATATTTT	CASSQDWAGGSGNTIYF
15	TRBV19	TRBJ2-2	NA	NA	TGTGCCAGTCAGGACTCCCAACTTAACACCGGGGAGCTGTTTTTT	CASQDSQLNTGELFF
17	TRBV6-1	TRBJ2-1	TRBD2	few	TGTGCCAGCAGCCCCCGCCGGCAGACTAGCGAGTTCCACGAGCAGTTCTTC	CASSPRRQTSEFHEQFF
17	TRBV6-2/TRBV6-3	TRBJ2-4	TRBD2	many	TGTGCCAGCAGTTACTTGGGGACTATACTAGCCAAAAACATTCAGTACTTC	CASSYLGTILAKNIQYF
16	TRBV6-5	TRBJ1-1	NA	many	TGTGCCAGCAGTTACGCATCCGACAGAATAAACACTGAAGCTTTCTTT	CASSYASDRINTEAFF
15	TRBV7-9	TRBJ2-7	NA	many	TGTGCCAGCAGCTTAGCGCGAGGACTCTCCTACGAGCAGTACTTC	CASSLARGLSYEQYF
16	TRBV6-2/TRBV6-3	TRBJ1-2	NA	once	TGTGCCAGCGGCACGGACAGAGAATATACTAACTATGGCTACACCTTC	CASGTDREYTNYGYTF
16	TRBV27	TRBJ2-6	TRBD1	many	TGTGCCAGCAGTCTCTACAGGGGTTCTGGGGCCAACGTCCTGACTTTC	CASSLYRGSGANVLTF
14	TRBV28	TRBJ1-1	NA	many	TGTGCCAGCAGTTTACGACAGGTAAACACTGAAGCTTTCTTT	CASSLRQVNTEAFF
13	TRBV6-1	TRBJ1-1	NA	NA	TGTGCCAGCAGGAAACCGCCCAACACTGAAGCTTTCTTT	CASRKPPNTEAFF
16	TRBV12-3/TRBV12-4	TRBJ2-7	TRBD2	many	TGTGCCAGCAGTTGGGGACTAGCGGGAGGGCCGGGCGAGCAGTACTTC	CASSWGLAGGPGEQYF
12	TRBV12-3/TRBV12-4	TRBJ1-1	TRBD1	many	TGTGCCAGCAGTCGGGACAGCGAGGAAGCTTTCTTT	CASSRDSEEAFF
12	TRBV20-1	TRBJ1-1	NA	NA	TGCAGTGCTAATGTTGTTTCCCCTGAAGCTTTCTTT	CSANVVSPEAFF
13	TRBV11-2	TRBJ1-1	NA	many	TGTGCCAGCAGCCTCCAACAGGGCACTGAAGCTTTCTTT	CASSLQQGTEAFF